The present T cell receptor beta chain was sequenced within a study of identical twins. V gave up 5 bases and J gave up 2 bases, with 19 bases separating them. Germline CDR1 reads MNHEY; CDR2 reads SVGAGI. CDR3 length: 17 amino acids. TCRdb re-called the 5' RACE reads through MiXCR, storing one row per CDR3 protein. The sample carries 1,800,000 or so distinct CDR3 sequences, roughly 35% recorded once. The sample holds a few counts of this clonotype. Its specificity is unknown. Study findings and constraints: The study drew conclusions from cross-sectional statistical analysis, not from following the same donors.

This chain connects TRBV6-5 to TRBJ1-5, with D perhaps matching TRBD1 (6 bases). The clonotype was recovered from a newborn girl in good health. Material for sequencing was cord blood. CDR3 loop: CASSKLEGGRRNQPQHF. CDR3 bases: TGTGCCAGCAGTAAACTCGAGGGGGGTCGCCGCAATCAGCCCCAGCATTTT.